In its sample, the clone carrying this T cell receptor (beta chain) was seen a few times. The CDR3 totals 18 residues. J was trimmed by 5 bases and V by 5 bases; bases with no gene match: 15. Germline V CDR1 and CDR2: KGHSH, LQKENI. TCRdb redid the calling of the RT-PCR reads with MiXCR, one entry per CDR3 protein. This sample yields hundreds of thousands of distinct CDR3 sequences, of which 12% to 15% are seen a single time; 3.6% belongs to the top ten. This receptor was identified in a female donor in good health, serving as a healthy control. The V and J genes are TRBV18 and TRBJ2-1, with 10 positions matching TRBD2. Sequenced: memory CD4+ T cells from blood. CDR3 sequence: CASSTLSIRTSGDNEQFF. DNA for the CDR3: TGTGCCAGCTCAACACTTAGTATCCGGACTAGCGGCGACAATGAGCAGTTCTTC.